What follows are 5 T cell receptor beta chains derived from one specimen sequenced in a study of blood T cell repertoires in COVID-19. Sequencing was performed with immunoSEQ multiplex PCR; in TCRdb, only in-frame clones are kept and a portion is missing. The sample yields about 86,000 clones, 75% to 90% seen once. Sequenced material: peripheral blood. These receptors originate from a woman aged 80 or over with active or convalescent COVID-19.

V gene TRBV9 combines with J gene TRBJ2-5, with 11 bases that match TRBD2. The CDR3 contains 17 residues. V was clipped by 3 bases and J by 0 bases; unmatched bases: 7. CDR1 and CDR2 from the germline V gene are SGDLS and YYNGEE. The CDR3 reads CASSGGSGRAYQETQYF. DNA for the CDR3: TGTGCCAGCAGCGGTGGTAGCGGGAGGGCGTACCAAGAGACCCAGTACTTC.

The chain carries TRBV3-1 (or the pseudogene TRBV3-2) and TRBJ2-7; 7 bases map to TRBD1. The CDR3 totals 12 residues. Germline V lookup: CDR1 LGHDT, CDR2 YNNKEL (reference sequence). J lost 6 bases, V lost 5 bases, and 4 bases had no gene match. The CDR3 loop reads CASSSHRGEQYF. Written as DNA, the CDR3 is TGTGCCAGCAGCTCCCACAGGGGCGAGCAGTACTTC.

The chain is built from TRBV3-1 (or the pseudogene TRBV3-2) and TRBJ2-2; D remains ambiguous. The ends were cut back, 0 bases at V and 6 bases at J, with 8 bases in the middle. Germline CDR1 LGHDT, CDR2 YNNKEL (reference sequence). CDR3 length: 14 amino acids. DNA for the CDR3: TGTGCCAGCAGCCAAGATCTCGTGTCCGGGGAGCTGTTTTTT. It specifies CASSQDLVSGELFF.

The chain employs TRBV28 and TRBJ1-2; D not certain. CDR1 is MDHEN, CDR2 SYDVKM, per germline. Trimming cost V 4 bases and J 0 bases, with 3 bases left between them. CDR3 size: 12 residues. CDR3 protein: CASSSTNYGYTF. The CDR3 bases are TGTGCCAGCAGTTCCACTAACTATGGCTACACCTTC.

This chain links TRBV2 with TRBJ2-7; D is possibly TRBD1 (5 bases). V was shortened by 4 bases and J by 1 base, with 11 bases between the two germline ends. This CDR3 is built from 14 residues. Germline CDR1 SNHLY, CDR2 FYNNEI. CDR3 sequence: CASSGWTYSYEQYF. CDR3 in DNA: TGTGCCAGCAGTGGATGGACATATTCCTACGAGCAGTACTTC.